These 18 T cell receptor beta chains were all obtained from the same sample, sequenced in a study of CD8 T cells in ankylosing spondylitis. TCRdb processed the 5' RACE reads anew with MiXCR; each CDR3 protein has one entry. The table lists under 950,000 distinct CDR3 sequences, 15% to 20% of them singletons. For these TCRs, the target antigens are not known. Study-wide results and limits: The study identified a TCR beta motif of eight highly homologous variants that appeared characteristic of ankylosing spondylitis blood.

The sequenced material came from blood, either unsorted or a sorted T cell fraction (not recorded which). The receptors here all came from a male donor with ankylosing spondylitis.

The table lists this clonotype with a few counts. The DNA is omitted, as the CDR3 cannot be located on it reliably, and the CDR3 follows TCRdb's listing. The genes are TRBV27 and TRBJ1-6. Per the germline V gene, CDR1 is MNHEY and CDR2 is SMNVEV (reference sequence). The CDR3 extends over 14 residues, inclusive of both ends. This CDR3 reads CASSFGSGNSPLHF.

This clonotype was detected a few times. The rearrangement joins TRBV7-9 to TRBJ1-1; possible D gene TRBD1, 6 bases. The germline CDR1 and CDR2 sequences are SEHNR and FQNEAQ (reference sequence). V dropped 4 bases and J dropped 8 bases, with 14 bases sitting between them. CDR3 length: 13 amino acids. CDR3 coding DNA: TGTGCCAGCAGCTACTACAGGGAGGGAGAAGCTTTCTTT. This sequence encodes CASSYYREGEAFF.

In its sample, this clonotype was seen a few times. The V gene is TRBV5-4, the J gene TRBJ1-1, with TRBD1 matching over 7 bases. Germline loops: CDR1 SGHNT, CDR2 YYREEE (reference sequence). The CDR3 is made up of 14 amino acids. J was trimmed by 0 bases and V by 4 bases; bases with no gene match: 3. The CDR3 loop reads CASSITGVNTEAFF. DNA for the CDR3: TGTGCCAGCAGCATAACAGGGGTGAACACTGAAGCTTTCTTT.

This clonotype was recorded a few times. J is TRBJ2-7 and V is TRBV5-1; perhaps TRBD2 as D (7 bases). V lost 2 bases, J lost 7 bases, and 22 bases lay in between. This CDR3 is built from 16 residues. CDR1 is SGHRS, CDR2 YFSETQ, per germline. The CDR3 nucleotides read TGCGCCAGCAGCTTCGAAGGGGGGAGGGGCGTGCGAGAGCAGTACTTC. It is translated as CASSFEGGRGVREQYF.

The sample holds a few counts of this clonotype. This chain uses TRBV12-3 or TRBV12-4 with TRBJ2-1, with 8 bases matching TRBD2. The CDR3 runs 15 residues. Unmatched junction bases numbered 9, after V lost 6 bases and J lost 5 bases. The CDR3 DNA reads as TGTGCCAGCAGCCGTAGCGGGAACCGTAACAATGAGCAGTTCTTC. Translation: CASSRSGNRNNEQFF.

The chain has TRBV5-1 and TRBJ1-2; D might be TRBD1 (5 bases). The length of the CDR3 is 11 residues. Germline lookup yields CDR1 SGHRS and CDR2 YFSETQ. Trimming stripped 1 base from V and 10 bases from J, with 8 bases between. The CDR3: CASSLRGAYTF. DNA of the CDR3: TGCGCCAGCAGCTTGAGGGGCGCCTACACCTTC. Filled out from reference TRBV5-1 and TRBJ1-2, the complete variable domain reads KAGVTQTPRYLIKTRGQQVTLSCSPISGHRSVSWYQQTPGQGLQFLFEYFSETQRNKGNFPGRFSGRQFSNSRSEMNVSTLELGDSALYLCASSLRGAYTFGSGTRLTVV.

Only a few counts were recorded for this clonotype. Written as DNA, the CDR3 is TGCGCCAGCAGCTTGGCCACCCGGTCAGGGAACCTCCCTAGCACAGATACGCAGTATTTT. This sequence encodes CASSLATRSGNLPSTDTQYF. The gene calls are TRBV5-1 and TRBJ2-3; tentative D call: TRBD1 (5 bases). The germline V gene has CDR1 SGHRS and CDR2 YFSETQ. The CDR3 is made up of 20 amino acids. The V end lost 0 bases, the J end lost 0 bases, and 23 bases lay between the germline ends.

The J gene is TRBJ2-7, the V gene TRBV20-1; 8 bases are a match to TRBD1. CDR3 size: 12 residues. From germline, CDR1 is DFQATT and CDR2 SNEGSKA (reference sequence). As DNA, the CDR3 is TGCAGCACCCGGGACAGGACCTACGAGCAGTACTTC. Its translation is CSTRDRTYEQYF.

This clonotype was recorded many times. The V call is TRBV29-1, the J call TRBJ1-2; TRBD1 is a possible D gene (6 bases). The CDR3 consists of 13 residues. V lost 3 bases to trimming and J lost 3 bases, with 11 bases between them. Germline V gives CDR1 SQVTM, CDR2 ANQGSEA. CDR3 DNA: TGCAGCGTTGATAACAGGGAGGACTATGGCTACACCTTC. Translated, it gives CSVDNREDYGYTF.

This clonotype was counted between two and nine times. This chain links TRBV29-1 with TRBJ2-7; 8 bases align to TRBD2. Germline V gene data show CDR1 as SQVTM and CDR2 as ANQGSEA. The CDR3 length is 14 residues. V dropped 7 bases and J dropped 2; count of bases not matched to a gene: 10. CDR3 sequence: CSAGRGPPTYEQYF. CDR3 nucleotides: TGCAGCGCCGGGAGGGGTCCCCCCACCTACGAGCAGTACTTC.

The chain joins TRBV2 to TRBJ2-1; maybe TRBD2 (5 bases). V was pared by 6 bases and J by 14 bases, with 14 bases between. The length of the CDR3 is 11 residues. The germline V gene has CDR1 SNHLY and CDR2 FYNNEI. The CDR3, as DNA: TGTGCCAGCAGCAAGACTATACCTGAGTTCTTC. Protein: CASSKTIPEFF.

V and J are TRBV2 and TRBJ2-7, with D possibly being TRBD1 or TRBD2 (5 bases each). The germline V gene encodes CDR1 SNHLY and CDR2 FYNNEI. V lost 10 bases to trimming and J lost 0 bases, with 16 bases between them. The CDR3 spans 14 residues. The CDR3 here is CATYRDASSYEQYF. DNA for the CDR3: TGTGCCACGTACCGGGACGCCAGCTCCTACGAGCAGTACTTC.

The chain couples TRBV19 to TRBJ1-1, with a weak D call TRBD1 (5 bases). Trimming took 3 bases from V and 4 from J, leaving 9 bases between them. Germline V gives CDR1 LNHDA, CDR2 SQIVND (reference sequence). This CDR3 region has 13 residues. The DNA of the CDR3 is TGTGCCAGTAGTATCAGCAGGGCCACTGAAGCTTTCTTT. Its translation: CASSISRATEAFF.

This clonotype was seen a handful of times. This chain links TRBV5-4 with TRBJ1-1, with a possible D match to TRBD1 (6 bases). The V and J ends lost 0 bases and 1 base respectively, with 16 bases between them. CDR3 length equals 17 residues. Germline V gives CDR1 SGHNT, CDR2 YYREEE (reference sequence). The CDR3 bases are TGTGCCAGCAGCTTGGGACCAACAGGGTATACGAACACTGAAGCTTTCTTT. Its translation is CASSLGPTGYTNTEAFF. Variable domain in full (rest from reference TRBV5-4 and TRBJ1-1): ETGVTQSPTHLIKTRGQQVTLRCSSQSGHNTVSWYQQALGQGPQFIFQYYREEENGRGNFPPRFSGLQFPNYSSELNVNALELDDSALYLCASSLGPTGYTNTEAFFGQGTRLTVV.

This clonotype has more than one count but fewer than ten. The chain employs TRBV6-2 or TRBV6-3 and TRBJ2-7, with TRBD2 identical over 11 bases. V dropped 5 bases and J dropped 0; count of bases not matched to a gene: 6. CDR1 is MNHEY, CDR2 SVGEGT, per germline. The length of the CDR3 is 16 residues. Written as DNA, the CDR3 is TGTGCCAGCAGTCGACCCGGGACTAGCGGCTCCTACGAGCAGTACTTC. Residues: CASSRPGTSGSYEQYF.

This clonotype was counted at least ten times. The junction departs from the called germline gene at one end, perhaps through a read error. CDR3 residues: CASSLAGTTYEQYF. The DNA of the CDR3 is TGCGCCAGCAGCTTGGCCGGGACTACCTACGAGCAGTACTTC. V is TRBV12-3 or TRBV12-4 and J is TRBJ2-7, with TRBD2 identical over 7 bases. The CDR3 loop spans 14 amino acids.

The sample holds a few counts of this clonotype. The chain has TRBV7-2 and TRBJ2-1; the match to TRBD2 covers 13 bases. Germline-derived CDR1 and CDR2 are SGHTA and FQGNSA. The CDR3 is 15 amino acids. V dropped 5 bases and J dropped 9; count of bases not matched to a gene: 7. The CDR3 DNA reads TGTGCCAGCAGCCGGACTAGCGGGAGTTGGGGTGAGCAGTTCTTC. It yields the protein CASSRTSGSWGEQFF. The whole variable domain, filled in from reference TRBV7-2 and TRBJ2-1, reads GAGVSQSPSNKVTEKGKDVELRCDPISGHTALYWYRQSLGQGLEFLIYFQGNSAPDKSGLPSDRFSAERTGGSVSTLTIQRTQQEDSAVYLCASSRTSGSWGEQFFGPGTRLTVL.

This clonotype was observed a handful of times. The chain couples TRBV12-3 or TRBV12-4 to TRBJ1-5, with D maybe TRBD1 (5 bases). The CDR3 runs 16 residues. Trimming removed 6 bases at V and 1 base at J, with 16 bases between. Here the CDR3 reads CASSLGTAGSNQPQHF. The CDR3 DNA reads as TGTGCCAGCAGCCTTGGGACGGCGGGGAGCAATCAGCCCCAGCATTTT.